Following are 17 T cell receptor beta chains from one sample sequenced in a study of T cell responses to AZD1222 COVID-19 vaccine. The protocol was immunoSEQ multiplex PCR, while the TCRdb copy is restricted to in-frame clones and leaves out a portion. The sample contains roughly 20,000 clones, approximately 82% of which appear only once. This sample comprised peripheral blood, obtained on day 0 of AZD1222 vaccination. These receptors were taken from an adult in good health.

This clone was counted once. The chain couples TRBV6-4 to TRBJ2-5, with D possibly being TRBD2 (5 bases). This CDR3 spans 15 amino acids. Trimming pared 0 bases from V and 0 bases from J, leaving 8 bases between. Germline V gene data show CDR1 as MRHNA and CDR2 as SNTAGT. The CDR3 sequence: CASSDSSGDQETQYF. In DNA, the CDR3 is TGTGCCAGCAGTGACTCGAGCGGAGACCAAGAGACCCAGTACTTC.

The chain combines TRBV18 with TRBJ2-1; D is perhaps TRBD1 or TRBD2 (5 bases each). V dropped 3 bases and J dropped 7 bases, with 13 bases sitting between them. The length of the CDR3 is 14 residues. CDR1 and CDR2 (germline): KGHSH, LQKENI. The CDR3 reads CASSPGPRRNEQFF. The DNA for the CDR3 is TGTGCCAGCTCACCGGGACCCAGGAGGAATGAGCAGTTCTTC.

The rearrangement joins TRBV19 to TRBJ1-5, with TRBD1 matching 8 bases. With 5 bases clipped from V and 5 bases from J, the junction kept 8 bases outside the gene matches. CDR3 length: 15 amino acids. Germline CDR1 and CDR2: LNHDA and SQIVND (reference sequence). The CDR3 sequence: CASSGGTGAYQPQHF. The CDR3 region has the DNA TGTGCCAGTAGTGGTGGGACAGGAGCGTATCAGCCCCAGCATTTT. The full variable domain, its missing parts supplied by reference TRBV19 and TRBJ1-5, is DGGITQSPKYLFRKEGQNVTLSCEQNLNHDAMYWYRQDPGQGLRLIYYSQIVNDFQKGDIAEGYSVSREKKESFPLTVTSAQKNPTAFYLCASSGGTGAYQPQHFGDGTRLSIL.

The chain links TRBV6-2 or TRBV6-3 to TRBJ2-1; TRBD2 aligns across 8 bases. This CDR3 comprises 16 residues. The junction had 10 bases not matched to a gene; V was cut back by 5 bases and J by 4 bases. The germline gives CDR1 MNHEY, CDR2 SVGEGT. The CDR3 DNA is TGTGCCAGCAGTCTTAGCGGGAACCCTTCTTACAATGAGCAGTTCTTC. Translating gives CASSLSGNPSYNEQFF.

The chain joins TRBV15 to TRBJ1-2; TRBD1 might be the D (5 bases). The V gene lost 0 bases and the J gene lost 7 bases, with 18 bases spanning the gap. The germline V gene encodes CDR1 LNHNV and CDR2 YYDKDF (reference sequence). The CDR3 sequence is 16 residues long. The CDR3 nucleotides are TGTGCCACCAGCAGAGATGTGGCAGGGTTTGTTTCTGGCTACACCTTC. This gives the protein CATSRDVAGFVSGYTF.

The J gene is TRBJ2-1, the V gene TRBV4-1; TRBD2 aligns across 8 bases. The germline V gene has CDR1 MGHRA and CDR2 YSYEKL. The CDR3 has 15 amino acids. Trimming at V came to 0 bases and at J to 4 bases, leaving 2 bases not matched to a gene. The CDR3 here is CASSQDRGGYNEQFF. In DNA, the CDR3 is TGCGCCAGCAGCCAAGATCGGGGGGGATACAATGAGCAGTTCTTC.

This chain links TRBV9 with TRBJ2-5, with D maybe TRBD1 (6 bases). Deletions cut 4 bases from V and 5 bases from J, with 18 bases between. The CDR3 has 15 amino acids. Germline V gene sequence: CDR1 SGDLS, CDR2 YYNGEE. CDR3 nucleotides: TGTGCCAGCAGCATCGATTCAGGGGCCCGGGAGACCCAGTACTTC. This sequence encodes CASSIDSGARETQYF.

This chain links TRBV28 with TRBJ1-2; TRBD1 is a possible D gene (5 bases). The V gene lost 6 bases and the J gene lost 4 bases, with 12 bases spanning the gap. CDR1 and CDR2 from the germline V gene are MDHEN and SYDVKM. This CDR3 comprises 13 residues. This CDR3 reads CASSWGRAYGYTF. The DNA for the CDR3 is TGTGCCAGCAGCTGGGGACGGGCCTATGGCTACACCTTC.

This sequence joins TRBV12-5 and TRBJ2-2; no definite D call. Germline CDR1 reads LGHNT; CDR2 reads FRNRAP. Deletions cut 5 bases from V and 1 base from J, with 8 bases between. This CDR3 has 14 residues. The CDR3 DNA reads as TGTGCTAGTGGTCCGGGCCTGAACACCGGGGAGCTGTTTTTT. This translates into CASGPGLNTGELFF.

This clone ranks as medium-sized. This chain joins TRBV7-9 and TRBJ2-5; no definite D call. V lost 5 bases and J 0 bases, leaving 19 bases between the germline ends. This CDR3 has 17 residues. Looked up from germline, CDR1 is SEHNR and CDR2 is FQNEAQ (reference sequence). The CDR3 DNA is TGTGCCAGCAGCGACCATGAACGTGGCACGTACCAAGAGACCCAGTACTTC. Protein: CASSDHERGTYQETQYF.

The J gene is TRBJ1-3, the V gene TRBV28; no reliable D call. V was shortened by 2 bases and J by 0 bases, with 5 bases between the two germline ends. There are 14 residues in the CDR3. Germline V gene data show CDR1 as MDHEN and CDR2 as SYDVKM. The CDR3: CASSLHTSGNTIYF. Written as DNA, the CDR3 is TGTGCCAGCAGTTTACATACCTCTGGAAACACCATATATTTT.

V usage is TRBV7-3 and J usage is TRBJ2-4; D is perhaps TRBD1 or TRBD2 (5 bases each). The germline V gene has CDR1 SGHTA and CDR2 FQGTGA. V lost 4 bases to trimming and J lost 6 bases, with 16 bases between them. The CDR3 covers 15 residues. The DNA of the CDR3 is TGTGCCAGCAGCTCCACCCCGGGACCTGGAAACATTCAGTACTTC. This sequence encodes CASSSTPGPGNIQYF. Full variable domain (remainder filled in from reference TRBV7-3 and TRBJ2-4): GAGVSQTPSNKVTEKGKYVELRCDPISGHTALYWYRQSLGQGPEFLIYFQGTGAADDSGLPNDRFFAVRPEGSVSTLKIQRTERGDSAVYLCASSSTPGPGNIQYFGAGTRLSVL.

CDR3 region: CASSTERPIQGGNTIYF. The CDR3 nucleotides read TGTGCCAGCAGCACCGAGAGGCCAATCCAGGGTGGAAACACCATATATTTT. The genes are TRBV7-9 and TRBJ1-3; maybe TRBD1 (5 bases). CDR1 and CDR2 (germline): SEHNR, FQNEAQ (reference sequence). CDR3 length equals 17 residues. V was clipped by 5 bases and J by 3 bases, with 20 bases between them.

The chain recombines TRBV5-6 with TRBJ1-3; the D gene is possibly TRBD1 (5 bases). V lost 0 bases, J lost 0 bases, and 7 bases lay in between. CDR3 length equals 15 residues. CDR1 and CDR2 from the germline V gene are SGHDT and YYEEEE. The DNA of the CDR3 is TGTGCCAGCAGCTTGGGGGGGATCTCTGGAAACACCATATATTTT. Protein sequence: CASSLGGISGNTIYF.

The rearrangement uses TRBV28 and TRBJ2-2; 8 bases are shared with TRBD2. The germline gives CDR1 MDHEN, CDR2 SYDVKM. This CDR3 has 15 amino acids. V dropped 4 bases and J dropped 6; count of bases not matched to a gene: 7. As DNA, the CDR3 is TGTGCCAGCAGTTCACCGGGACTAGAACCCGGGGAGCTGTTTTTT. Translated: CASSSPGLEPGELFF.

This chain joins TRBV16 and TRBJ1-3; D unresolved. Germline-derived CDR1 and CDR2 are KGHSY and FQNENV. Trimming shortened V by 4 bases and J by 1 base, and 20 bases separated the two germline ends. The CDR3 consists of 18 residues. CDR3 nucleotides: TGTGCCAGCAGCCTCATCCTGGACGGGAATTCGTCTGGAAACACCATATATTTT. It translates to CASSLILDGNSSGNTIYF.

V is TRBV15 and J is TRBJ2-7, with 7 bases identical to TRBD1. V lost 5 bases to trimming and J lost 2 bases; unmatched junction nucleotides: 9. Per germline, CDR1 LNHNV and CDR2 YYDKDF (reference sequence). This CDR3 contains 15 residues. The CDR3 DNA follows: TGTGCCACCAGCCCCGGGACAGTCGAAACCTACGAGCAGTACTTC. Its protein product is CATSPGTVETYEQYF.